The rows below give T cell receptor beta chains drawn from one sample of a study of blood T cells in healthy people across ages. A single record per CDR3 protein comes from TCRdb applying MiXCR to the 5' RACE reads. The repertoire holds approximately 1,100,000 distinct CDR3 sequences, with 40% to 55% as singletons. Sequencing was carried out using blood. Receptors originate from a woman aged 60-75 years in good health. CDR3s include the opening cysteine and the closing phenylalanine or tryptophan. The D gene is left open where the match is weak. Only some rows state a clone size, as once, few, many or a class for expanded clones.

d_gene	j_gene	abundance	v_gene	CDR3nt	CDR3aa
TRBD1	TRBJ2-7	-	TRBV13	TGTGCCAGCAACGACCGGGACAGGCCATCCTACGAGCAGTACTTC	CASNDRDRPSYEQYF
-	TRBJ1-2	-	TRBV4-1	TGCGTCAGCAGCTCCCCGGGTGGGGGGCGAGGCTACACCTTC	CVSSSPGGGRGYTF
-	TRBJ1-5	-	TRBV28	TGTGCCAGCAGTCTCAGTAGGGGGCCCCAGCATTTT	CASSLSRGPQHF
-	TRBJ1-1	-	TRBV12-3/TRBV12-4	TGTGCCAGCATTCAGGGACGCACGAACACTGAAGCTTTCTTT	CASIQGRTNTEAFF
-	TRBJ2-7	few	TRBV28	TGTGCCAGCGGAGAGAGCTCCTACGAGCAGTACTTC	CASGESSYEQYF
TRBD1	TRBJ2-6	once	TRBV12-3/TRBV12-4	TGTGCCAGCAGTTCCCAGACAGGGGCCGAGGTTGGGGCCAACGTCCTGACTTTC	CASSSQTGAEVGANVLTF
-	TRBJ1-6	-	TRBV12-3/TRBV12-4	TGTGCCAGCAGTTTGAGTCTTGGGTTAAATTCACCCCTCCACTTT	CASSLSLGLNSPLHF
-	TRBJ1-6	-	TRBV29-1	TGCAGCGCAGCCACGGATGGAAATTCACCCCTCCACTTT	CSAATDGNSPLHF
-	TRBJ2-5	-	TRBV5-5	TGTGCCAGCAGCCCGCCCGTTGCCGGGCGAGAGACCCAGTACTTC	CASSPPVAGRETQYF
-	TRBJ2-7	-	TRBV18	TGTGCCAGCTCACCGTCCGCGAGCTCCTACAATGAGCAGTACTTC	CASSPSASSYNEQYF
-	TRBJ2-7	-	TRBV6-5	TGTGCCAGCAGTTACTCGACCATTCCAGGCTCCTACGAGCAGTACTTC	CASSYSTIPGSYEQYF
-	TRBJ2-7	-	TRBV3-1	TGTGCCAGCAGCCGGGGCTTTGTCGACGAGCAGTACTTC	CASSRGFVDEQYF
TRBD2	TRBJ2-5	-	TRBV6-6	TGTGCCAGCGGCTCACTAGCGGTCCAAGAGACCCAGTACTTC	CASGSLAVQETQYF
-	TRBJ2-1	-	TRBV10-1	TGCGCCAGCAGTGAAGGTCGAGAGACCCAGTTCTTC	CASSEGRETQFF
TRBD2	TRBJ2-4	-	TRBV4-2	TGTGCCAGCAGCCAATATCAAGGACTAGCCCCGGCCAAAAACATTCAGTACTTC	CASSQYQGLAPAKNIQYF
-	TRBJ1-2	-	TRBV29-1	TGCAGCGTTAAAGGAGAAGGGACCAACTATGGCTACACCTTC	CSVKGEGTNYGYTF
-	TRBJ2-7	-	TRBV28	TGTGCCAGCAGTTTATCGACCGGTTTAGGCTACGAGCAGTACTTC	CASSLSTGLGYEQYF
-	TRBJ2-7	-	TRBV12-3/TRBV12-4	TGTGCCGGCAGTTTAGAATACTACGAGCAGTACTTC	CAGSLEYYEQYF
-	TRBJ2-1	few	TRBV10-3	TGTGCCGTCAGTGAGGGCCTCAATGAGCAGTTCTTC	CAVSEGLNEQFF
TRBD1	TRBJ2-1	-	TRBV5-5	TGTGCCAGCAGCCGTTGGGACAGAGACAATGAGCAGTTCTTC	CASSRWDRDNEQFF
TRBD1	TRBJ1-1	-	TRBV7-9	TGTGCCAGCAGCATTACCAGGGGGCACGGCACTGAAGCTTTCTTT	CASSITRGHGTEAFF
-	TRBJ1-2	few	TRBV6-1	TGTGCCAGCAGTGAAACAAACAGGAGGTATGGCTACACCTTC	CASSETNRRYGYTF
-	TRBJ2-5	-	TRBV6-1	TGTGCCAGCCGAGCCTTTGGGGGGGCCTGGGAAGAGACCCAGTACTTC	CASRAFGGAWEETQYF
-	TRBJ2-5	-	TRBV6-6	TGTGCCAGCATCCGCGGCGGGGTCGAACAAGAGACCCAGTACTTC	CASIRGGVEQETQYF
-	TRBJ1-2	few	TRBV29-1	TGCAGCGTTGATGGGCAGGACAACTATGGCTACACCTTC	CSVDGQDNYGYTF
TRBD1	TRBJ2-5	-	TRBV10-1	TGCGCCAGCAGTCCCGGACAGGGGGCATGGGAGACCCAGTACTTC	CASSPGQGAWETQYF
TRBD2	TRBJ2-3	-	TRBV4-1	TGCGCCAGCAGCCCGCGGGCTAGCGGGGGGAACACAGATACGCAGTATTTT	CASSPRASGGNTDTQYF
-	TRBJ2-7	-	TRBV3-1	TGTGCCAGCAGCCAAGTGACAGACCGTCAGTACTTC	CASSQVTDRQYF
-	TRBJ1-2	-	TRBV6-1	TGTGCCAGCAGTGACGGTCAGACCTATGGCTACACCTTC	CASSDGQTYGYTF
-	TRBJ1-1	-	TRBV20-1	TGCAGTGCTAGAGTCCGAAATCGGGGAGCTGAAGCTTTCTTT	CSARVRNRGAEAFF
-	TRBJ2-1	few	TRBV20-1	TGCAGTGCTAGAGAGTCACGGAGCCCCGTGGCCTACAATGAGCAGTTCTTC	CSARESRSPVAYNEQFF
TRBD1	TRBJ2-7	-	TRBV7-9	TGTGCCAGCAGCTCCCCAGGGGACAGGGTTTCCCACGAGCAGTACTTC	CASSSPGDRVSHEQYF
-	TRBJ1-6	few	TRBV27	TGTGCCAGCAGTCCCCCGGGGGGAGGAATCTATAATTCACCCCTCCACTTT	CASSPPGGGIYNSPLHF
-	TRBJ2-7	-	TRBV18	TGTGCCAGCTCACCTAAGACATTATCCTACGAGCAGTACTTC	CASSPKTLSYEQYF
-	TRBJ2-7	-	TRBV20-1	TGCAGGGCTAACCACAGGATGACCTACGAGCAGTACTTC	CRANHRMTYEQYF
-	TRBJ2-3	few	TRBV12-5	TGTGCTAGTGGTTTGTGGGGCGAGGGGTCCTACGGGATTGATACGCAGTATTTT	CASGLWGEGSYGIDTQYF
TRBD1	TRBJ2-7	-	TRBV29-1	TGCAGCGTTGGGGCCCGGGACAGGGCACAAAATCATTCCTACGAGCAGTACTTC	CSVGARDRAQNHSYEQYF
-	TRBJ2-2	-	TRBV6-1	TGTGCCAGCAGTGAAGGGCTAGGGGTTAGGACCGGGGAGCTGTTTTTT	CASSEGLGVRTGELFF
-	TRBJ2-2	-	TRBV12-3/TRBV12-4	TGTGCCAGCAGCCCGGGAACCCACACCGGGGAGCTGTTTTTT	CASSPGTHTGELFF
-	TRBJ2-1	-	TRBV7-2	TGTGCCAGCAGCTCACAGTCCGGGGGCCCCCCTTACAATGAGCAGTTCTTC	CASSSQSGGPPYNEQFF
TRBD2	TRBJ2-5	-	TRBV20-1	TGCAGTGCTAGAGATCTAGCGGGAGTAGGAGAGACCCAGTACTTC	CSARDLAGVGETQYF
-	TRBJ2-1	once	TRBV10-3	TGTGCCATCAGAGCGGCAGGGGGGGCCTACGAGCAGTTCTTC	CAIRAAGGAYEQFF
TRBD2	TRBJ2-5	-	TRBV24-1	TGTGCCACCAGTGGGGCTAGCGGTGAACAAGAGACCCAGTACTTC	CATSGASGEQETQYF
TRBD1	TRBJ2-1	many	TRBV29-1	TGCAGCGTTCAGGGACAGGGGGCGGACAATGAGCAGTTCTTC	CSVQGQGADNEQFF
TRBD2	TRBJ2-1	-	TRBV15	TGTGCCACCAGCCCCGCGGGGGTTGGAACAAATGAGCAGTTCTTC	CATSPAGVGTNEQFF
-	TRBJ2-2	once	TRBV29-1	TGCAGCGTTGAAACCGGGGCGGGCACCGGGGAGCTGTTTTTT	CSVETGAGTGELFF
TRBD2	TRBJ2-3	-	TRBV7-2	TGTGCCAGCAGCTTAATGGGACTAGCGGGATCGGATACGCAGTATTTT	CASSLMGLAGSDTQYF
-	TRBJ2-3	-	TRBV2	TGTGCCAGCACGGCTGATGCCCAATCGGGCACAGATACGCAGTATTTT	CASTADAQSGTDTQYF
-	TRBJ2-7	few	TRBV27	TGTGCCAGCAGCGACGGCCTAGGCGAGCAGTACTTC	CASSDGLGEQYF